The sequence of this T cell receptor (beta chain) was determined in a study of blood T cell repertoires in COVID-19. The method was immunoSEQ multiplex PCR; TCRdb's version includes in-frame clones alone and lacks a portion of them. Among over 15,000 clones listed, 70% to 90% were seen once. This clone appeared a single time. V was pared by 4 bases and J by 8 bases, with 15 bases between. Germline assignment: CDR1 SGDLS and CDR2 YYNGEE. This CDR3 comprises 14 residues. The receptor's source is an elderly man with acute or convalescent COVID-19. The genes are TRBV9 and TRBJ1-4; possibly TRBD1 for D (5 bases). Material for sequencing was peripheral blood. The CDR3 loop is CASSPGGYREKLFF. In DNA, the CDR3 is TGTGCCAGCAGCCCTGGGGGGTACAGGGAAAAACTGTTTTTT.